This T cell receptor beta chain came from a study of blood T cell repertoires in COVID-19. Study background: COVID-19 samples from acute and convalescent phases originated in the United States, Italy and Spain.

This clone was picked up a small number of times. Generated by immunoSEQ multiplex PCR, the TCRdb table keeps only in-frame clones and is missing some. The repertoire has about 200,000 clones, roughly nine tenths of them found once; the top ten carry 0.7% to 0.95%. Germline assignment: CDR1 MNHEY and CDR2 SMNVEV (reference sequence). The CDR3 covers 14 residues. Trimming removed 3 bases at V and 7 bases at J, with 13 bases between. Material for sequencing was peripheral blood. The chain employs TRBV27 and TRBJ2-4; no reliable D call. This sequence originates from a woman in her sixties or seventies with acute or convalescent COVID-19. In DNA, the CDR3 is TGTGCCAGCAGTTTGAACGGGTTGGTGAACATTCAGTACTTC. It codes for CASSLNGLVNIQYF.